Included here is one T cell receptor (beta chain) sequence, with context. This sample was taken from a study of blood T cell repertoires in COVID-19. CDR3 length: 12 residues. Germline trimming cut 7 bases from V and 4 bases from J; bases unmatched to any gene: 7. Germline loops: CDR1 SQVTM, CDR2 ANQGSEA. This table comes from immunoSEQ multiplex PCR, and its TCRdb copy is limited to in-frame clones, with some not included. Of approximately 180,000 clones in the sample, nearly 90% were seen once. Sequencing was done on a sample of PBMCs or T cells enriched from blood (not recorded which). This clonotype was sampled from a middle-aged woman with acute COVID-19. This chain uses TRBV29-1 with TRBJ2-7, with TRBD1 matching over 7 bases. The CDR3 coding sequence is TGCAGCGCCGGGACAGTTGGATACGAGCAGTACTTC. Encoded protein: CSAGTVGYEQYF.